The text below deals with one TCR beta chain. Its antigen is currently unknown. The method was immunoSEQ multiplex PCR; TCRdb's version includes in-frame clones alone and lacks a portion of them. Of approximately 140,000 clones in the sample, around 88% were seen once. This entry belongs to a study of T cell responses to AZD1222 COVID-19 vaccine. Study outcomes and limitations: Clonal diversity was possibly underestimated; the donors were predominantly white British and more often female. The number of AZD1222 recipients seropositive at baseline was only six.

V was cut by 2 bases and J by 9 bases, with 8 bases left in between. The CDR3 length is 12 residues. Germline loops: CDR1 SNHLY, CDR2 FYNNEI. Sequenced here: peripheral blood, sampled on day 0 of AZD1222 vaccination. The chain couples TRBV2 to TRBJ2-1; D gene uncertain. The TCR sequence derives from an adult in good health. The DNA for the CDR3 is TGTGCCAGCAGTGAACGGCCCGGTGAGCAGTTCTTC. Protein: CASSERPGEQFF.